This T cell receptor (beta chain) was sequenced for a study of T-cell memory formation after mild COVID-19. TCRdb recomputed calls from the 5' RACE reads with MiXCR, one row per CDR3 protein. The table includes fewer than 350,000 distinct CDR3 sequences, 15% to 20% detected once. This clonotype was observed a few times. Per germline, CDR1 SGHRS and CDR2 YFSETQ. The CDR3 is made up of 17 amino acids. The V end was cut by 0 bases, the J end by 1 base, with 15 bases between. This sequence was found in a man younger than 35 who had mild COVID-19 (a few samples of this study predate the infection). Cell type and time point are not known. The V gene is TRBV5-1, the J gene TRBJ2-3; a possible D gene is TRBD2 (5 bases). What was sequenced was PBMCs or a T cell subset sorted from them (not recorded which). CDR3 sequence: CASSLAARAGGTDTQYF. DNA for the CDR3: TGCGCCAGCAGCTTGGCTGCACGCGCCGGGGGCACAGATACGCAGTATTTT. The whole variable domain, filled in from reference TRBV5-1 and TRBJ2-3, reads KAGVTQTPRYLIKTRGQQVTLSCSPISGHRSVSWYQQTPGQGLQFLFEYFSETQRNKGNFPGRFSGRQFSNSRSEMNVSTLELGDSALYLCASSLAARAGGTDTQYFGPGTRLTVL.